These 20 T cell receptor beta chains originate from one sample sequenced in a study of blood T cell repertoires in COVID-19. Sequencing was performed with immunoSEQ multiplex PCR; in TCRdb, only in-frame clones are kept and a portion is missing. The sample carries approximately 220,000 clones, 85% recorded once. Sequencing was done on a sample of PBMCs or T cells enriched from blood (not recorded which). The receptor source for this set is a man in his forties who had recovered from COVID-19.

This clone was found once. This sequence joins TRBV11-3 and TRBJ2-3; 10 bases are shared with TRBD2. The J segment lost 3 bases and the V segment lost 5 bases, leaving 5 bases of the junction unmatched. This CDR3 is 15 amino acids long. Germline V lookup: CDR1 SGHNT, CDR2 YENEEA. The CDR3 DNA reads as TGTGCCAGCAGCCAAGGACTAGCGGAGACAGATACGCAGTATTTT. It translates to CASSQGLAETDTQYF. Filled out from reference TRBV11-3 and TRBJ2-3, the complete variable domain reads EAGVVQSPRYKIIEKKQPVAFWCNPISGHNTLYWYLQNLGQGPELLIRYENEEAVDDSQLPKDRFSAERLKGVDSTLKIQPAELGDSAVYLCASSQGLAETDTQYFGPGTRLTVL.

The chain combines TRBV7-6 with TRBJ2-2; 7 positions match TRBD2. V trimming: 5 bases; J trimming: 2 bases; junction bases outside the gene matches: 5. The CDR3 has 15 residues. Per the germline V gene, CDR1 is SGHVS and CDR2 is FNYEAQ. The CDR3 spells CASSLGTTNTGELFF. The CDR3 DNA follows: TGTGCCAGCAGCCTTGGGACTACCAACACCGGGGAGCTGTTTTTT.

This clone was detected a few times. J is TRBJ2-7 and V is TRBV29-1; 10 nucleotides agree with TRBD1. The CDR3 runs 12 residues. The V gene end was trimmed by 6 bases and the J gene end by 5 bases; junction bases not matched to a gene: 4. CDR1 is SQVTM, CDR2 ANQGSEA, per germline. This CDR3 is CSVEDRGDEQYF. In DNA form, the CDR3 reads TGCAGCGTCGAGGACAGGGGGGACGAGCAGTACTTC.

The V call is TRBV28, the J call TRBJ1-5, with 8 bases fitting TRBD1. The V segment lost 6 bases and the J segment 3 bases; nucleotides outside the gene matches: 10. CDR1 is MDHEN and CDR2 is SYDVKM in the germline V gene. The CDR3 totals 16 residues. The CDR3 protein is CASRVPPDRANQPQHF. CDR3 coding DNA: TGTGCCAGCAGGGTTCCTCCGGACAGGGCCAATCAGCCCCAGCATTTT.

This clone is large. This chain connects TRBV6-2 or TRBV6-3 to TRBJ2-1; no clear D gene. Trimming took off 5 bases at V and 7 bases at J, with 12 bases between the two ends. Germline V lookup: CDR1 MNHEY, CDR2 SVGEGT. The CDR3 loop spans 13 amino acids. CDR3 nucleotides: TGTGCCAGCAGTATTTCTGGGCCTAATGAGCAGTTCTTC. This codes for CASSISGPNEQFF.

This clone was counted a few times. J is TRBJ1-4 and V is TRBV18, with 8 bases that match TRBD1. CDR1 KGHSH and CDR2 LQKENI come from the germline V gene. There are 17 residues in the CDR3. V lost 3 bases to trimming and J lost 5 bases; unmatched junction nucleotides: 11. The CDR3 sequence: CASSPGTGRQGNEKLFF. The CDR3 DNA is TGTGCCAGCTCACCCGGGACAGGAAGGCAGGGAAATGAAAAACTGTTTTTT. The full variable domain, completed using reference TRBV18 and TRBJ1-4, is NAGVMQNPRHLVRRRGQEARLRCSPMKGHSHVYWYRQLPEEGLKFMVYLQKENIIDESGMPKERFSAEFPKEGPSILRIQQVVRGDSAAYFCASSPGTGRQGNEKLFFGSGTQLSVL.

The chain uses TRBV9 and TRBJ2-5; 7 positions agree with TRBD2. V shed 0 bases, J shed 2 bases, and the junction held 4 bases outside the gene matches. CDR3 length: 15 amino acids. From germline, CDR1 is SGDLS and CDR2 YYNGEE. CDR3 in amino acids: CASSVAASGQETQYF. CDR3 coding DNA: TGTGCCAGCAGCGTAGCGGCTAGCGGTCAAGAGACCCAGTACTTC.

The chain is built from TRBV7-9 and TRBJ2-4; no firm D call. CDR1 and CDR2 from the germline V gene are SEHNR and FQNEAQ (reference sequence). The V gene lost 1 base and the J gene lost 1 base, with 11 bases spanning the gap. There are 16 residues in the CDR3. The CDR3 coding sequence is TGTGCCAGCAGCTTAGACGGCGGAGCTGCCAAAAACATTCAGTACTTC. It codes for CASSLDGGAAKNIQYF.

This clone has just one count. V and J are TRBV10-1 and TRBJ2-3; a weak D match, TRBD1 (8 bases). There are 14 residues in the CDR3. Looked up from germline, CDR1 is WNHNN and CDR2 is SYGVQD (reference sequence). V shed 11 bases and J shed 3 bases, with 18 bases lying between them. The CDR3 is CAVTGGGPTDTQYF. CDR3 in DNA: TGCGCCGTAACAGGGGGAGGGCCTACAGATACGCAGTATTTT.

The CDR3 is CSVTTGPSTIYF. The CDR3, as DNA: TGCAGCGTTACTACAGGGCCAAGCACCATATATTTT. The chain recombines TRBV29-1 with TRBJ1-3; possibly TRBD1 for D (6 bases). CDR1 and CDR2 (germline): SQVTM, ANQGSEA. The length of the CDR3 is 12 residues. Between the trimmed V and J ends, which lost 5 bases and 9 bases, there was a span of 14 bases.

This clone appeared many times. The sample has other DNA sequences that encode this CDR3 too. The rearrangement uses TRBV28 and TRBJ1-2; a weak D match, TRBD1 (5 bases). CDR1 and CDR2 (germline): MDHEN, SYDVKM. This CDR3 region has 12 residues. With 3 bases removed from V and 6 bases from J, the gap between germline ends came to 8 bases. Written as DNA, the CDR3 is TGTGCCAGCAGTTTTGGGGGGGATGGCTACACCTTC. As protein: CASSFGGDGYTF.

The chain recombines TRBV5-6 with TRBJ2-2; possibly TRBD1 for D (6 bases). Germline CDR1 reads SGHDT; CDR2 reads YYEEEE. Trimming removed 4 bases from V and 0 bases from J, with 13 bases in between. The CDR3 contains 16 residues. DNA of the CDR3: TGTGCCAGCAGCGCTACCGGGACACCGAACACCGGGGAGCTGTTTTTT. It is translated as CASSATGTPNTGELFF.

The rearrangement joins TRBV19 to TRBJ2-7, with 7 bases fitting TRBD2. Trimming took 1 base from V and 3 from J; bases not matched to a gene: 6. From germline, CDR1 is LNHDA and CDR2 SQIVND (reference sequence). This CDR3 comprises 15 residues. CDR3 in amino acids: CASSIGERGLYEQYF. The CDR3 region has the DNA TGTGCCAGTAGTATAGGAGAGCGGGGCCTCTACGAGCAGTACTTC.

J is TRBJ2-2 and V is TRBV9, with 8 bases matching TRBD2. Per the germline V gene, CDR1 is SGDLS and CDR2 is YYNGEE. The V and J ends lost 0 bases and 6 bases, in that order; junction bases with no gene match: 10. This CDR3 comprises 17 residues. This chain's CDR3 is CASSVAASGRAAGELFF. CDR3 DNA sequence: TGTGCCAGCAGCGTAGCGGCTAGCGGGCGAGCCGCCGGGGAGCTGTTTTTT.

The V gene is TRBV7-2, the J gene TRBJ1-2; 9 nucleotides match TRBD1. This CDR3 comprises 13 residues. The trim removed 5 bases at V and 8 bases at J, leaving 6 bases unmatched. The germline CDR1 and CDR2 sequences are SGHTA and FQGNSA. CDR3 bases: TGTGCCAGCAGCCCAAGGACAGGGGAAGGCTACACCTTC. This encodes CASSPRTGEGYTF.

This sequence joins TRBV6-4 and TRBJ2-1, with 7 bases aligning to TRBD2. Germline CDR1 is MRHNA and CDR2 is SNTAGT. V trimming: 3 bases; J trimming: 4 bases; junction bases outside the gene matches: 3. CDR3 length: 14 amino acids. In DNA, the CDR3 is TGTGCCAGCAGTGAGGGGAGGGGATACAATGAGCAGTTCTTC. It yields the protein CASSEGRGYNEQFF.

The CDR3: CAWSLGASNQPQHF. CDR3 DNA sequence: TGTGCCTGGAGTTTGGGGGCAAGCAATCAGCCCCAGCATTTT. This sequence joins TRBV30 and TRBJ1-5; tentatively, D is TRBD1 (6 bases). The CDR3 has 14 amino acids. CDR1 is GTSNPN, CDR2 SVGIG, per germline (reference sequence). Trimming pared 2 bases from V and 1 base from J, leaving 9 bases between.

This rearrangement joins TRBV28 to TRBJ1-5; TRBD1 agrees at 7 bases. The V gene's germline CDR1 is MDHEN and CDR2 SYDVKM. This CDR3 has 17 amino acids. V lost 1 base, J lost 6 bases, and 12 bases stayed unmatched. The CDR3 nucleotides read TGTGCCAGCAGTTTATACCCGACAGGGACGGTGAGTCAGCCCCAGCATTTT. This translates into CASSLYPTGTVSQPQHF.

CDR3 in DNA: TGTGCCAGCAGCTTTGGACTAGCGGGATACGAGACCCAGTACTTC. Its protein is CASSFGLAGYETQYF. This chain connects TRBV5-5 to TRBJ2-5; 12 bases align to TRBD2. After removal of 2 bases from V and 5 bases from J, the junction contained 4 bases not matched to a gene. The CDR3 contains 15 residues. Germline loops: CDR1 SGHKS, CDR2 YYEKEE (reference sequence).

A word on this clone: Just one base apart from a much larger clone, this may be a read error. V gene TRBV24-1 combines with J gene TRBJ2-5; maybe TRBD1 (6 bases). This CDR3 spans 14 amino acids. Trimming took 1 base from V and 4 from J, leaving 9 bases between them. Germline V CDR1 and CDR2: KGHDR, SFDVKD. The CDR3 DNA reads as TGTGCCACCAGTGATTTAAGAGGGGGAGAGACCCAGTACTTC. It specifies CATSDLRGGETQYF.